This T cell receptor (beta chain) stems from a study of tumor-infiltrating lymphocytes in primary liver carcinoma. Across the study: Tumors were stage T1-T3 N0M0, roughly 4 to 10 cm across. Whole-study findings and limits: Tumors and blood were compared for top-250-clone fraction, and tumors had the significantly higher value (p = 0.039). The study used bulk unsorted samples and so did not compare CD4+ and CD8+ repertoires.

V lost 0 bases, J lost 5 bases, and 13 bases lay in between. CDR3 length equals 15 residues. CDR1 LGHNA and CDR2 YNFKEQ come from the germline V gene. Extraction also yielded germline DNA, while blood RNA was obtained from unsorted whole blood. Before any surgery took place, 3 to 5 milliliters of peripheral blood were collected. The investigators made TCR beta cDNA from around 530 ng total RNA, using a constant-region primer. A slightly modified ARM-PCR protocol with three nested multiplex PCR rounds produced these TCR beta libraries. In the first two PCR rounds, TRBV1-TRBV30 forward primers were paired with a C-beta reverse primer, and each round lasted about 9 cycles. TCRdb passed the multiplex PCR reads through MiXCR, listing each CDR3 protein once. The table lists around 210,000 distinct CDR3 sequences, roughly 61% of them singletons. To note about this clonotype: Its antigen remains unknown.

The TCR was taken from a woman aged 60 to 75 with primary liver carcinoma and hepatitis B virus infection. The chain has TRBV4-2 and TRBJ2-5; tentatively, D is TRBD1 or TRBD2 (5 bases each). The source material was peripheral blood. CDR3 loop: CASSQDWDHHETQYF. The CDR3 DNA is TGTGCCAGCAGCCAAGACTGGGACCATCATGAGACCCAGTACTTC.